Listed below are T cell receptor beta chains from one sample, sequenced in a study of CD8+ T cells in alopecia areata. Here immunoSEQ multiplex PCR was the method, and the copy in TCRdb shows in-frame clones only, minus some. The data contain fewer than 100,000 clones, just over 70% of them singletons. The input for sequencing was CD8+ T cells sorted from blood, taken between weeks 43 and 45, from a patient treated with tofacitinib. The receptors here all came from a human donor with alopecia areata. CDR3s include the opening cysteine and the closing phenylalanine or tryptophan. D genes are given only for firm matches. The size entry is marked missing in some rows and otherwise reads once, few, many or a size class.

CDR3,DNA,V,size,D,J
CASSLSTEAFF,TGTGCCAGCAGCTTAAGTACTGAAGCTTTCTTT,TRBV7-9,-,-,TRBJ1-1
CSVVGGSSYNEQFF,TGCAGCGTCGTCGGGGGCAGCTCATACAATGAGCAGTTCTTC,TRBV29-1,-,-,TRBJ2-1
CSAVGGGNYGYTF,TGCAGCGCCGTAGGGGGTGGTAACTATGGCTACACCTTC,TRBV29-1,-,-,TRBJ1-2
CASSYGTRRIQETQYF,TGTGCCAGCAGCTACGGGACACGCAGAATCCAAGAGACCCAGTACTTC,TRBV5-5,-,-,TRBJ2-5
CASSLGPNTEAFF,TGTGCCAGCAGTTTGGGACCGAACACTGAAGCTTTCTTT,TRBV27,-,-,TRBJ1-1
CATQGRRGSVEQYF,TGCGCCACCCAGGGAAGACGGGGAAGCGTCGAGCAGTACTTC,TRBV10-2,many,-,TRBJ2-7
CASSPGGNEQFF,TGTGCCAGCAGCCCGGGTGGTAATGAGCAGTTCTTC,TRBV6-5,-,-,TRBJ2-1
CASYTGKYGYTF,TGTGCCAGCTACACGGGGAAATATGGCTACACCTTC,TRBV7-9,-,-,TRBJ1-2
CSVEEQNSYEQYF,TGCAGCGTTGAGGAACAGAATTCATACGAGCAGTACTTC,TRBV29-1,-,-,TRBJ2-7
CASSLINTEAFF,TGTGCCAGCAGCTTAATCAACACTGAAGCTTTCTTT,TRBV5-6,-,-,TRBJ1-1
CASSRQTGTSNTEAFF,TGTGCCAGCAGCAGACAAACAGGGACTTCGAACACTGAAGCTTTCTTT,TRBV11-2,-,-,TRBJ1-1
CASRSAGGPNEQYF,TGTGCCAGCAGATCGGCGGGGGGGCCGAACGAGCAGTACTTC,TRBV28,-,TRBD2,TRBJ2-7
CSVEVDYEQYF,TGCAGCGTTGAAGTGGACTACGAGCAGTACTTC,TRBV29-1,few,-,TRBJ2-7
CASGTTYEQYF,TGTGCCAGCGGGACTACCTACGAGCAGTACTTC,TRBV6-6,-,TRBD2,TRBJ2-7
CAISDTRGQNTGELFF,TGTGCCATCAGTGATACCCGGGGCCAGAACACCGGGGAGCTGTTTTTT,TRBV10-3,few,-,TRBJ2-2
CASSAGAYNQPQHF,TGTGCCAGCAGTGCAGGGGCCTACAATCAGCCCCAGCATTTT,TRBV25-1,-,-,TRBJ1-5
CASGLAGEGLGNTIYF,TGTGCTAGTGGTTTAGCCGGCGAGGGCCTGGGAAACACCATATATTTT,TRBV12-5,-,-,TRBJ1-3
CASSGETGGFPIGYTF,TGTGCCAGCAGCGGGGAGACAGGGGGATTCCCTATAGGCTACACCTTC,TRBV9,-,TRBD1,TRBJ1-2
CASSYRGGTNYNEQFF,TGTGCCAGCAGTTACCGCGGCGGGACAAATTACAATGAGCAGTTCTTC,TRBV6-5,few,-,TRBJ2-1
CASSPRPGEGEQYF,TGTGCCAGCAGTCCGCGGCCAGGGGAAGGCGAGCAGTACTTC,TRBV27,-,-,TRBJ2-7
CASSLGAYEQYF,TGTGCCAGCAGCTTAGGGGCCTACGAGCAGTACTTC,TRBV19,few,-,TRBJ2-7
CASSPGLAGGTNTGELFF,TGTGCCAGCAGCCCGGGACTAGCGGGGGGTACGAACACCGGGGAGCTGTTTTTT,TRBV7-6,-,TRBD2,TRBJ2-2
CASALDNEQFF,TGTGCCAGCGCGCTGGACAATGAGCAGTTCTTC,TRBV25-1,-,-,TRBJ2-1
CANRAGRNTDTQYF,TGCGCCAACAGGGCTGGGCGAAACACAGATACGCAGTATTTT,TRBV23-1,-,-,TRBJ2-3
CASRRGPSAYEQYF,TGTGCCAGCCGGCGCGGGCCCTCGGCCTACGAGCAGTACTTC,TRBV6-1,-,-,TRBJ2-7
CASGTGAHTDTQYF,TGTGCCAGCGGGACAGGGGCACACACAGATACGCAGTATTTT,TRBV6-5,-,TRBD1,TRBJ2-3
CASSLWGPGDNSYNEQFF,TGTGCCAGCAGCTTATGGGGTCCGGGGGATAACTCCTACAATGAGCAGTTCTTC,TRBV7-7,few,-,TRBJ2-1
CAISESTGLSSYEQYF,TGTGCCATCAGTGAGTCGACGGGACTAAGCTCCTACGAGCAGTACTTC,TRBV10-3,-,TRBD2,TRBJ2-7
CASSEDSGGSYNEQFF,TGTGCCAGCAGTGAGGATAGCGGGGGTTCCTACAATGAGCAGTTCTTC,TRBV6-4,-,TRBD2,TRBJ2-1
CASRILDTQYF,TGTGCCAGCCGCATACTTGATACGCAGTATTTT,TRBV18,-,-,TRBJ2-3
CAIRSTSGGETQYF,TGTGCCATCAGATCGACTAGCGGGGGAGAGACCCAGTACTTC,TRBV10-3,-,TRBD2,TRBJ2-5
CSVHSDSMVSRSQYF,TGCAGCGTTCACTCCGACAGCATGGTTTCACGATCGCAGTATTTT,TRBV29-1,-,-,TRBJ2-3
CASSQDRGSYEQYF,TGCGCCAGCAGCCAAGACAGGGGATCCTACGAGCAGTACTTC,TRBV4-3,-,-,TRBJ2-7
CASSGFNTEAFF,TGTGCCAGCAGTGGATTCAACACTGAAGCTTTCTTT,TRBV2,few,-,TRBJ1-1
CASSRGSGFTEAFF,TGTGCCAGTAGTAGGGGATCGGGATTTACTGAAGCTTTCTTT,TRBV19,-,-,TRBJ1-1
CSVEVVGGDNEQFF,TGCAGCGTTGAAGTTGTTGGGGGGGACAATGAGCAGTTCTTC,TRBV29-1,many,TRBD2,TRBJ2-1
CASSLPQGEAGETQYF,TGTGCCAGCAGCTTGCCACAGGGGGAAGCGGGGGAGACCCAGTACTTC,TRBV5-6,-,-,TRBJ2-5
CASSLDGSYNSPLHF,TGTGCCAGCAGCTTGGACGGGTCCTATAATTCACCCCTCCACTTT,TRBV5-6,few,-,TRBJ1-6
CAISLRGGAGEQFF,TGTGCCATCTCCCTACGTGGGGGGGCGGGTGAGCAGTTCTTC,TRBV27,-,-,TRBJ2-1
CASSQAPASEQFF,TGCGCCAGCAGCCAAGCCCCCGCGTCTGAGCAGTTCTTC,TRBV4-3,-,-,TRBJ2-1
CASSSLSGVDTQYF,TGTGCCAGCAGCTCCTTATCGGGGGTAGATACGCAGTATTTT,TRBV7-2,-,-,TRBJ2-3
CASSPDRGPYGYTF,TGTGCCAGCAGTCCAGACAGGGGGCCCTATGGCTACACCTTC,TRBV6-5,-,TRBD1,TRBJ1-2